The entry below gives a single T cell receptor beta chain sequence along with its context. Under the authors' procedure: Using reference gene primer amplification, nucleated cell counts were estimated. Profiled with immunoSEQ multiplex PCR; TCRdb holds only in-frame clones, not every one. D and trimming come from the DNA, and the V and J calls and clone size come from that table. The table has about 300,000 clones, around nine tenths seen once. This sample was included in a study of blood T cell repertoires in COVID-19. Across the whole study: COVID-19 samples collected from the United States, Italy and Spain covered acute and convalescent phases. The analysed material was cDNA or gDNA that came from T cells, B-cell-depleted T cells, or PBMCs.

Sequences were obtained from peripheral blood. The TCR comes from a man aged 65-85 years with acute or convalescent COVID-19.

CDR3 region: CASSRTGGQGILSPLHF. The CDR3 DNA reads TGTGCCAGCAGCCGAACGGGGGGACAGGGTATACTATCACCCCTCCACTTT. This chain connects TRBV28 to TRBJ1-6, with TRBD1 matching over 9 bases. Germline assignment: CDR1 MDHEN and CDR2 SYDVKM. Trimming took 6 bases from V and 10 from J; bases not matched to a gene: 16. CDR3 length: 17 residues. Combining the CDR3 with reference TRBV28 and TRBJ1-6 gives the whole variable domain DVKVTQSSRYLVKRTGEKVFLECVQDMDHENMFWYRQDPGLGLRLIYFSYDVKMKEKGDIPEGYSVSREKKERFSLILESASTNQTSMYLCASSRTGGQGILSPLHFGNGTRLTVT.